This section outlines one T cell receptor beta chain sequence together with its context. Its antigen remains unidentified. Drawing of peripheral blood yielded about 10 milliliters from each donor. Per sample, no less than 6 micrograms of total RNA were extracted. These data are taken from a study of blood T cells in healthy people across ages. General study points: Greater diversity and more naive CD4+ cells were seen in long-lived donors than in aged donors.

Germline V gene lookup returns CDR1 SGHRS and CDR2 YFSETQ. The V end was cut by 0 bases, the J end by 6 bases, with 10 bases between. This CDR3 spans 14 amino acids. A second roughly 7 to 12 cycle PCR used barcoded and J-beta primers. In TCRdb, the 5' RACE reads were re-called with MiXCR into one record per CDR3 protein. The sample gives 1.6 million or so distinct CDR3 sequences, 30% to 35% of which show up once; around 11% is in the top ten. This clonotype was sampled from a woman aged 25 to 39 in good health. J is TRBJ2-1 and V is TRBV5-1; weak D call: TRBD2 (5 bases). The sequenced sample consisted of blood. CDR3 nucleotide sequence: TGCGCCAGCAGCTTGGTACTAGTTCCCAATGAGCAGTTCTTC. As protein: CASSLVLVPNEQFF.